This T cell receptor (beta chain) came from a study of blood T cells in healthy people across ages. Study-level points and caveats: Compared with aged donors, long-lived donors showed fewer expanded clones, suggesting selection.

From germline, CDR1 is MDHEN and CDR2 SYDVKM. This CDR3 spans 12 amino acids. To note about this clonotype: Its antigen is currently unknown.

Primers used in a second PCR of roughly 7 to 12 cycles were a sample-barcoded 5' primer and a J-beta primer mix. TCRdb re-derived calls from the 5' RACE reads in MiXCR, one entry per CDR3 protein. The sample includes about 640,000 distinct CDR3 sequences, roughly 53% seen only once; the top ten take over 35%. The chain employs TRBV28 and TRBJ2-5; weak D call: TRBD1 (5 bases). The DNA end is more similar to TRBJ2-7, so the J call may be wrong. This receptor was taken from a man in his sixties in good health. Sequenced sample: blood. CDR3 in DNA: TGTGCCAGCAGGGACCAGGGTTACGAGCAGTACTTC. Its protein is CASRDQGYEQYF.